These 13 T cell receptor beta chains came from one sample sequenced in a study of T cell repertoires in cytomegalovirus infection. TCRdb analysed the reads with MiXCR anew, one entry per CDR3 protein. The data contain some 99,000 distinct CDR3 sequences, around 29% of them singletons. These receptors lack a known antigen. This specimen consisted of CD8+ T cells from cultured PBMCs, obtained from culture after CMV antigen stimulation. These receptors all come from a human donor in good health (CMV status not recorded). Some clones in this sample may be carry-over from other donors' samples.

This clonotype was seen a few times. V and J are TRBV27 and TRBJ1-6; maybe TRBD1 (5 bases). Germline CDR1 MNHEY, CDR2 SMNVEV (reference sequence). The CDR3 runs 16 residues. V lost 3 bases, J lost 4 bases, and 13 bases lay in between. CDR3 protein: CASSFGGNTYNSPLHF. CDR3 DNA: TGTGCCAGCAGTTTCGGGGGGAACACTTATAATTCACCCCTCCACTTT.

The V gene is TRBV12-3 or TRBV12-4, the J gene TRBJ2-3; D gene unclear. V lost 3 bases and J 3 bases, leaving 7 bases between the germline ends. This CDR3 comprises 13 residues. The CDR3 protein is CASSLTWTDTQYF. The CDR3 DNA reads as TGTGCCAGCAGTTTGACCTGGACAGATACGCAGTATTTT.

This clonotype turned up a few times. The DNA of the CDR3 is TGTGCCAGCAGCTTAGTGCAGACAGGGGAAGAAGATACGCAGTATTTT. Residues: CASSLVQTGEEDTQYF. The genes are TRBV7-6 and TRBJ2-3; 8 bases fit TRBD1. The V and J ends lost 1 base and 5 bases, in that order; junction bases with no gene match: 8. This CDR3 contains 16 residues. From germline, CDR1 is SGHVS and CDR2 FNYEAQ.

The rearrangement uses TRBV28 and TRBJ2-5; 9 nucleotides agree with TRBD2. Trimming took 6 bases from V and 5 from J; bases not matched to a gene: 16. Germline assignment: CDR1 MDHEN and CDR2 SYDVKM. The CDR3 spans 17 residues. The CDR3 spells CASRLNGRRGGPETQYF. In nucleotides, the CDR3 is TGTGCCAGCAGGCTCAACGGGCGGCGGGGGGGCCCGGAGACCCAGTACTTC.

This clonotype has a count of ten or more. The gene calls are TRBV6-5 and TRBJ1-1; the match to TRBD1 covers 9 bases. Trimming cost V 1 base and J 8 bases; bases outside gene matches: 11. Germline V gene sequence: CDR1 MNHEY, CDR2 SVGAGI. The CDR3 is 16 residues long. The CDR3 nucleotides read TGTGCCAGCAGTTACTATACCGGGACAGGGTCCTTCGAAGCTTTCTTT. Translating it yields CASSYYTGTGSFEAFF.

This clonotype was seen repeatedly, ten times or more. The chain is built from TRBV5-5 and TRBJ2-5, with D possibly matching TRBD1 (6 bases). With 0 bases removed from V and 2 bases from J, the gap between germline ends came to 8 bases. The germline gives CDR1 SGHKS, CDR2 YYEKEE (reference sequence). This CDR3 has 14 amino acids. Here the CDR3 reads CASSLEGQQETQYF. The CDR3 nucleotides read TGTGCCAGCAGCTTGGAAGGACAGCAAGAGACCCAGTACTTC.

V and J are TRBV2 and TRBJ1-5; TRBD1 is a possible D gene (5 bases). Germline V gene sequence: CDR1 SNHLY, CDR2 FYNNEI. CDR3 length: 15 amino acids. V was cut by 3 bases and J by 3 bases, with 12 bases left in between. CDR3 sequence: CASSEEGRANQPQHF. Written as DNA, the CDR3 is TGTGCCAGCAGTGAGGAGGGCAGGGCCAATCAGCCCCAGCATTTT.

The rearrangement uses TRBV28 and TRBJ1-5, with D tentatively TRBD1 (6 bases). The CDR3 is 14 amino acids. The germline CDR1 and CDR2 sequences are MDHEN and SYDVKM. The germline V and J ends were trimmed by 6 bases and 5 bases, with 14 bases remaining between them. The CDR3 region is CASSPNREDQPQHF. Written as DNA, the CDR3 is TGTGCCAGCAGCCCCAACAGGGAAGATCAGCCCCAGCATTTT.

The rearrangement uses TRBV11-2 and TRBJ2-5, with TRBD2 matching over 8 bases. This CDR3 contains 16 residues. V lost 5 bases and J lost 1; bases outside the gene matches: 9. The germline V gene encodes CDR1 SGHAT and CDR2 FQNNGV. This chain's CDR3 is CASSLLGGGPQETQYF. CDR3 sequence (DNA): TGTGCCAGCAGCCTGCTCGGCGGGGGGCCCCAAGAGACCCAGTACTTC.

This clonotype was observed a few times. Here the CDR3 DNA reads TGTGCCAGCAGCCCTGCGGCGGGGAGCGCAGATACGCAGTATTTT. Protein: CASSPAAGSADTQYF. This chain uses TRBV28 with TRBJ2-3, with D maybe TRBD2 (6 bases). The germline gives CDR1 MDHEN, CDR2 SYDVKM. The CDR3 sequence is 15 residues long. V lost 6 bases, J lost 4 bases, and 17 bases lay in between. Full variable domain (rest looked up from reference TRBV28 and TRBJ2-3): DVKVTQSSRYLVKRTGEKVFLECVQDMDHENMFWYRQDPGLGLRLIYFSYDVKMKEKGDIPEGYSVSREKKERFSLILESASTNQTSMYLCASSPAAGSADTQYFGPGTRLTVL.

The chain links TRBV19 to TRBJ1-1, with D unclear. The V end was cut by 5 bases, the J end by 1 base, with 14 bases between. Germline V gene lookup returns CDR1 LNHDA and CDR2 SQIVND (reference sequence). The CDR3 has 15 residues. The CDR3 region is CASSPQDGPNTEAFF. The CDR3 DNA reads TGTGCCAGTAGTCCGCAAGATGGTCCGAACACTGAAGCTTTCTTT. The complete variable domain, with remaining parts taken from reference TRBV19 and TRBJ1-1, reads DGGITQSPKYLFRKEGQNVTLSCEQNLNHDAMYWYRQDPGQGLRLIYYSQIVNDFQKGDIAEGYSVSREKKESFPLTVTSAQKNPTAFYLCASSPQDGPNTEAFFGQGTRLTVV.

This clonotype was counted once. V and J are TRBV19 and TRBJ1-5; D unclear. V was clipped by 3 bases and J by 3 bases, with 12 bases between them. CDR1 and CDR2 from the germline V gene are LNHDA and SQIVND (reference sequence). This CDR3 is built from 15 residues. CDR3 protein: CASSMRLQVNQPQHF. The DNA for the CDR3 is TGTGCCAGTAGTATGAGGTTGCAGGTCAATCAGCCCCAGCATTTT. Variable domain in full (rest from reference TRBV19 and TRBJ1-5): DGGITQSPKYLFRKEGQNVTLSCEQNLNHDAMYWYRQDPGQGLRLIYYSQIVNDFQKGDIAEGYSVSREKKESFPLTVTSAQKNPTAFYLCASSMRLQVNQPQHFGDGTRLSIL.

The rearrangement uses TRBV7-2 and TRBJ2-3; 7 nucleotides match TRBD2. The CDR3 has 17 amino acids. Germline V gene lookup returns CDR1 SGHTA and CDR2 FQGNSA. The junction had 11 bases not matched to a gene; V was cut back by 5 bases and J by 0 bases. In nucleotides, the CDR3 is TGTGCCAGCAGCCCGGAGTTGAGCGGGGTGAGCACAGATACGCAGTATTTT. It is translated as CASSPELSGVSTDTQYF.